The present TCR beta chain was sequenced within a study of T cell repertoires in cytomegalovirus infection. Study-wide background: The public TCR beta signatures pointed to both CMV infection and matching HLA type.

TCRdb processed the reads anew with MiXCR; each CDR3 protein has one entry. Of around 450,000 distinct CDR3 sequences in the sample, 31% were seen once. Study-level results: In two of eight donors, the top clonotype was HLA-C-restricted CMV-specific. Cumulative public TCR beta family frequency identified CMV carriers with the relevant HLA.

In the case of this clonotype: Antigen: not known.

The germline V gene has CDR1 SGHTA and CDR2 FQGNSA. The V and J ends lost 3 bases and 7 bases, in that order; junction bases with no gene match: 5. This CDR3 is built from 15 residues. This sequence joins TRBV7-2 and TRBJ2-3; 12 bases line up with TRBD2. Sequencing was done on a sample of PBMCs. The sequence came from a human donor in good health (CMV status not recorded). Some clones in this sample may be carry-over from other donors' samples. CDR3 amino acids: CASSFELAGGNTQYF. The CDR3 nucleotides are TGTGCCAGCAGCTTCGAACTAGCGGGGGGAAATACGCAGTATTTT.